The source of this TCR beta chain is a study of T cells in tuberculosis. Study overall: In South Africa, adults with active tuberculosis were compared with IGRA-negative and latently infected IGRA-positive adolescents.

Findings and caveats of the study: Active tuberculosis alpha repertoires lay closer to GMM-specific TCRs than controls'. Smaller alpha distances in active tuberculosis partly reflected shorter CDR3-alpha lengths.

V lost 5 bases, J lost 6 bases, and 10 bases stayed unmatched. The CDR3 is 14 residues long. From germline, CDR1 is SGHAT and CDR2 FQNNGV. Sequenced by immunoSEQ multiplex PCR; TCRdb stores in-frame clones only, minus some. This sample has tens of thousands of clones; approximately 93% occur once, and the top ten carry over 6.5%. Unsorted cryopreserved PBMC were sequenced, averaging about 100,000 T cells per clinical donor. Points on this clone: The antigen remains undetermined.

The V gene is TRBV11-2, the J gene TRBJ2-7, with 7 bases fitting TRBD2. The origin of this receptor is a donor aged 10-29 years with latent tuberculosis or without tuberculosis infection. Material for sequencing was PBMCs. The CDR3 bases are TGTGCCAGCAGCGCAGGACTAGTTTCGGGCGAGCAGTACTTC. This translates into CASSAGLVSGEQYF. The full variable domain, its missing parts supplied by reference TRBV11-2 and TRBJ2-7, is EAGVAQSPRYKIIEKRQSVAFWCNPISGHATLYWYQQILGQGPKLLIQFQNNGVVDDSQLPKDRFSAERLKGVDSTLKIQPAKLEDSAVYLCASSAGLVSGEQYFGPGTRLTVT.